This T cell receptor (beta chain) was recorded in a study of blood T cell repertoires in COVID-19. About the research overall: Acute and convalescent COVID-19 specimens originated in the United States, Italy and Spain. T cells, B-cell-depleted T cells, or PBMCs supplied cDNA or gDNA.

Per the original methods: Counts of nucleated cells, estimated from reference gene primer amplification, were obtained. Sequencing used immunoSEQ multiplex PCR; TCRdb keeps in-frame clones, though not all of them. For V, J and clone size, that table is used; D and trimming come from the DNA. The sample consists of over 130,000 clones, 65% to 80% of them appearing once. The sample consisted of peripheral blood. This receptor was taken from a man aged 50-60 years with acute or convalescent COVID-19.

The CDR3 is CASSLGTGQGYEKLFF. The CDR3 DNA reads TGCGCCAGCAGCTTGGGGACGGGACAGGGGTATGAAAAACTGTTTTTT. The rearrangement links TRBV5-1 to TRBJ1-4; 10 bases line up with TRBD1. The CDR3 length is 16 residues. Trimming removed 0 bases from V and 6 bases from J; junction bases left unmatched: 5. Germline CDR1 reads SGHRS; CDR2 reads YFSETQ.